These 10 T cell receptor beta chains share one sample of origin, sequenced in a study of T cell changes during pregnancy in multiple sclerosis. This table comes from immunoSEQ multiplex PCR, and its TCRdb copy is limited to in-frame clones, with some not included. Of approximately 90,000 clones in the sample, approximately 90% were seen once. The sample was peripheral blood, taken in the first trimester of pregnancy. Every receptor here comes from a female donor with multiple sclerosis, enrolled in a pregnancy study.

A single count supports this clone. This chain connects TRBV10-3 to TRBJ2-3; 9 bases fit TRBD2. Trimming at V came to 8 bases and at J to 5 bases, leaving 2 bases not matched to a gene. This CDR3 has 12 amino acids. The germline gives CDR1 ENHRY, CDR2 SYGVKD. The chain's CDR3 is CAIAGGEDTQYF. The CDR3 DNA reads TGTGCCATCGCGGGGGGGGAAGATACGCAGTATTTT.

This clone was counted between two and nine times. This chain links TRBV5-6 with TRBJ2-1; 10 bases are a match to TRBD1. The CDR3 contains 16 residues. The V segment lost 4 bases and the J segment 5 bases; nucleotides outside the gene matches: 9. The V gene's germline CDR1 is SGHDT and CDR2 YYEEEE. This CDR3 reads CASSDRDRGPNNEQFF. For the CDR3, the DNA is TGTGCCAGCAGCGACCGGGACAGGGGACCCAACAATGAGCAGTTCTTC.

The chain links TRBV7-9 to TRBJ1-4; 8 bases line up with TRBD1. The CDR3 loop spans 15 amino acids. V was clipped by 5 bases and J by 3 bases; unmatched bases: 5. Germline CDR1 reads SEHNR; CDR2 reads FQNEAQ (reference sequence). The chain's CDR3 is CASSQTGAPNEKLFF. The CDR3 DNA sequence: TGTGCCAGCAGCCAGACAGGGGCTCCTAATGAAAAACTGTTTTTT. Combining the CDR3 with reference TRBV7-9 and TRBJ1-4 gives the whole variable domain DTGVSQNPRHKITKRGQNVTFRCDPISEHNRLYWYRQTLGQGPEFLTYFQNEAQLEKSRLLSDRFSAERPKGSFSTLEIQRTEQGDSAMYLCASSQTGAPNEKLFFGSGTQLSVL.

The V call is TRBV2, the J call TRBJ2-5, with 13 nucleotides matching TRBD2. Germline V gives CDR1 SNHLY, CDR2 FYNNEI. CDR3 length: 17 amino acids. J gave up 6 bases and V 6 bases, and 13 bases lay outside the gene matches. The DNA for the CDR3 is TGTGCCAGCAGACAGCGGGGCGGACTAGCGGGGGACAAGACCCAGTACTTC. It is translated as CASRQRGGLAGDKTQYF.

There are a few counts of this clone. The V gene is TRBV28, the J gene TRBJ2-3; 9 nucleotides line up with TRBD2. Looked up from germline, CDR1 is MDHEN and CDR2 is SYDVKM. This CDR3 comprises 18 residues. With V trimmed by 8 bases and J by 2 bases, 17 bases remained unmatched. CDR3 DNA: TGTGCCAGCTCTTCCCCCATATCGGTAGCGGGAGACACAGATACGCAGTATTTT. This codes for CASSSPISVAGDTDTQYF.

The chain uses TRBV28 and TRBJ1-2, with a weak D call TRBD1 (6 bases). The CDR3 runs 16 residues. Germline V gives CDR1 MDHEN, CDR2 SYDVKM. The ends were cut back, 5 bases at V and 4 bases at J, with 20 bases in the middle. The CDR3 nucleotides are TGTGCCAGCAGTCAGGACTTAATGACAGGAGTCTATGGCTACACCTTC. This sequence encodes CASSQDLMTGVYGYTF.

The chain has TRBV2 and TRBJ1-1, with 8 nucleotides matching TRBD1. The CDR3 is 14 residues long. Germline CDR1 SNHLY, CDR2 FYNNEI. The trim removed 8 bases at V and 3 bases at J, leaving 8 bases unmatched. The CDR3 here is CASRRGPSDTEAFF. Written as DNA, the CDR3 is TGTGCCAGCCGCAGGGGGCCGTCGGACACTGAAGCTTTCTTT. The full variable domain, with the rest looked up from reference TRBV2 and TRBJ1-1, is EPEVTQTPSHQVTQMGQEVILRCVPISNHLYFYWYRQILGQKVEFLVSFYNNEISEKSEIFDDQFSVERPDGSNFTLKIRSTKLEDSAMYFCASRRGPSDTEAFFGQGTRLTVV.

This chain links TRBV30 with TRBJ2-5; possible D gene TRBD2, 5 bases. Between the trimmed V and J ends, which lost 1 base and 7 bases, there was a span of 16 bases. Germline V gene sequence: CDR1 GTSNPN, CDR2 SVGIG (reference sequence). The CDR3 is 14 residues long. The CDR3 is CAWSASRALATQYF. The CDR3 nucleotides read TGTGCCTGGAGTGCTTCCCGGGCCCTAGCGACCCAGTACTTC.

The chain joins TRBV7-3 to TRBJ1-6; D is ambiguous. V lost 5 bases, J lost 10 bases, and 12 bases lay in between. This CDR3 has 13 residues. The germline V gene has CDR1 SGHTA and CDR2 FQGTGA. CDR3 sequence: CASSPVEGSPLHF. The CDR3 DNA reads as TGTGCCAGCAGCCCTGTAGAGGGCTCACCCCTCCACTTT.

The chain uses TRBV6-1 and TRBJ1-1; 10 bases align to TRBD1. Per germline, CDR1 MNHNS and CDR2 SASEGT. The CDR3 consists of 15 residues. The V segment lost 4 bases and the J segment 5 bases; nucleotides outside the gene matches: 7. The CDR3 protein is CASSARDRGGTEAFF. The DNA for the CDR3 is TGTGCCAGCAGTGCCCGGGACAGGGGAGGTACTGAAGCTTTCTTT.